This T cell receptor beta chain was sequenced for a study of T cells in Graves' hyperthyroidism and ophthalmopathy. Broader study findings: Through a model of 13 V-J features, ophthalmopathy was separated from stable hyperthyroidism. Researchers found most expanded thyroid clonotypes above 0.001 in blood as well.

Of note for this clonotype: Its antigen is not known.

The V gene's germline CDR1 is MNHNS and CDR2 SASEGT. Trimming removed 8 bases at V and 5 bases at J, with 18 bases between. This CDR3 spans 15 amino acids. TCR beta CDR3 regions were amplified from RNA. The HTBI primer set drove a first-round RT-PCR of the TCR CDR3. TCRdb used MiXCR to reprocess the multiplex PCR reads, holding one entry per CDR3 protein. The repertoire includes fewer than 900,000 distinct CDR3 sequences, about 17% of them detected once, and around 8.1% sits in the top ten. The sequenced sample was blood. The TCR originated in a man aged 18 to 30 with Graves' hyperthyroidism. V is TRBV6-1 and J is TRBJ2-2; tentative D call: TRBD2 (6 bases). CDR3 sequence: CASGYYGGVTGELFF. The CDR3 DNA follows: TGTGCCAGCGGATATTACGGAGGGGTGACCGGGGAGCTGTTTTTT.